Listed below are T cell receptor beta chains from one sample, sequenced in a study of OX40 agonist ivuxolimab in advanced cancers. Repertoires were generated with immunoSEQ multiplex PCR, while TCRdb's copy carries only in-frame clones and drops some. The sample lists around 39,000 clones; 79% were seen once. The sequenced sample was CD4+ or CD8+ T cells sorted from blood, obtained in a trial of the OX40 agonist ivuxolimab. These receptors all come from an adult with an advanced solid tumor such as melanoma, head and neck, liver or kidney cancer. Each CDR3 is given with its conserved first and last residue. D genes are given only for firm matches. Clone size is shown for a subset of rows, as once, few, many or a class of expanded clone.

>.|TRBJ2-1|TRBV5-4|TRBD2
TGTGCCAGCAGCTTGGGCGGGGGTGATTACAATGAGCAGTTCTTC
CASSLGGGDYNEQFF
>.|TRBJ1-1|TRBV5-1|.
TGCGCCAGCAGCCCCGGAGGGGGGGCGGACACTGAAGCTTTCTTT
CASSPGGGADTEAFF
>.|TRBJ2-1|TRBV7-9|TRBD2
TGTGCCAGCAGGTACCTCGGACTAGCGGGGGCCGAGGGGTACAATGAGCAGTTCTTC
CASRYLGLAGAEGYNEQFF
>.|TRBJ1-2|TRBV6-5|.
TGTGCCAGCAACAAAGGACAGCTCTATGGCTACACCTTC
CASNKGQLYGYTF
>few|TRBJ2-3|TRBV27|TRBD1
TGTGCCAGCAGTTCAGACAGGGGGCTGGATACGCAGTATTTT
CASSSDRGLDTQYF
>.|TRBJ2-7|TRBV11-2|.
TGTGCCAGCAGCATACAGTACGAGCAGTACTTC
CASSIQYEQYF
>.|TRBJ1-4|TRBV10-1|.
TGCGCCAGCAGTTACGGCTCTAATGAAAAACTGTTTTTT
CASSYGSNEKLFF
>.|TRBJ2-2|TRBV7-9|.
TGTGCCAGCAGTTACCAGGGTACAGGCACCGGGGAGCTGTTTTTT
CASSYQGTGTGELFF
>once|TRBJ1-2|TRBV19|TRBD1
TGTGCCAGTGGCCGAGACAGGGAGAATGGCTACACCTTC
CASGRDRENGYTF
>.|TRBJ2-7|TRBV7-9|TRBD1
TGTGCCAGCAGCTCCGGGACAGGGCTCGACGAGCAGTACTTC
CASSSGTGLDEQYF
>.|TRBJ2-1|TRBV19|TRBD2
TGTGCCAGTAGTACGCAGCGGGGGACCAATGAGCAGTTCTTC
CASSTQRGTNEQFF
>.|TRBJ1-1|TRBV18|.
TGTGCCAGCTCACCACCGAGGAGGGGCGGGAACACTGAAGCTTTCTTT
CASSPPRRGGNTEAFF
>.|TRBJ2-7|TRBV5-1|.
TGCGCCAGCAGCTTGGCTTCCCTCTACGAGCAGTACTTC
CASSLASLYEQYF
>.|TRBJ1-1|TRBV19|.
TGTGCCAGTAGTATCTGGAGGGACACTGAAGCTTTCTTT
CASSIWRDTEAFF
>few|TRBJ1-1|TRBV6-5|.
TGTGCCAGCAGTTACGAGAAAGAAGCTTTCTTT
CASSYEKEAFF
>few|TRBJ1-1|TRBV27|.
TGTGCCAGCAGTTTAAGGAGGGGGGGAACTGAAGCTTTCTTT
CASSLRRGGTEAFF
>.|TRBJ2-7|TRBV7-2|.
TGTGCCAGCAGCTTAGCGAGCAGCTACGAGCAGTACTTC
CASSLASSYEQYF
>once|TRBJ1-1|TRBV11-3|.
TGTGCCAGCAGCCCGCGTCTTAACACTGAAGCTTTCTTT
CASSPRLNTEAFF